Listed below are T cell receptor beta chains from one sample, sequenced in a study of blood T cell repertoires in COVID-19. Profiling relied on immunoSEQ multiplex PCR, and the TCRdb table lists in-frame clones only, not all of them. Here the sample spans over 120,000 clones, 76% being singletons. The specimen was peripheral blood. Every receptor here comes from an elderly woman with active or convalescent COVID-19. Each CDR3 is given with its conserved first and last residue. D genes are given only for firm matches. The size field is filled for only some rows; it gives once, few, many or a size class.

clone size,J gene,V gene,D gene,CDR3 length,CDR3 protein,CDR3 DNA
NA,TRBJ2-5,TRBV9,NA,18,CASSTRGVAGPSQETQYF,TGTGCCAGCAGCACGAGGGGAGTGGCGGGGCCTTCCCAAGAGACCCAGTACTTC
NA,TRBJ2-1,TRBV16,TRBD1,14,CASSLDSQGTQLFF,TGTGCCAGCAGCCTAGACTCACAGGGGACCCAGCTATTCTTC
NA,TRBJ2-3,TRBV28,NA,14,CASNPGQSTDTQYF,TGTGCCAGCAATCCGGGTCAAAGCACAGATACGCAGTATTTT
NA,TRBJ2-7,TRBV28,NA,14,CASREIYVSYEQYF,TGTGCCAGCAGGGAGATTTATGTTTCCTACGAGCAGTACTTC
NA,TRBJ1-2,TRBV6-5,NA,13,CASNINSNYGYTF,TGTGCCAGCAATATCAACAGTAACTATGGCTACACCTTC
NA,TRBJ2-1,TRBV18,NA,15,CASSAQGTTYNEQFF,TGTGCCAGCTCTGCGCAGGGGACGACCTACAATGAGCAGTTCTTC
once,TRBJ2-5,TRBV10-3,NA,12,CAIAQGEETQYF,TGTGCCATCGCTCAAGGGGAAGAGACCCAGTACTTC
NA,TRBJ1-1,TRBV7-2,TRBD1,15,CASSLIRTGGPEAFF,TGTGCCAGCAGCTTAATTCGCACAGGGGGTCCTGAAGCTTTCTTT
NA,TRBJ1-2,TRBV4-1,NA,15,CASSQDITGRYGYTF,TGCGCCAGCAGCCAAGATATAACAGGTCGCTATGGCTACACCTTC
NA,TRBJ2-2,TRBV29-1,TRBD2,11,CSARGTGELFF,TGCAGCGCGCGGGGGACCGGGGAGCTGTTTTTT
NA,TRBJ1-2,TRBV4-2,TRBD1,16,CASSQEFRQGGYGYTF,TGTGCCAGCAGCCAAGAATTCCGACAGGGGGGCTATGGCTACACCTTC
NA,TRBJ1-5,TRBV10-3,NA,15,CAISDTINSNQPQHF,TGTGCCATCAGCGACACGATAAACAGCAATCAGCCCCAGCATTTT
few,TRBJ1-4,TRBV7-9,NA,14,CASSSRDWPEKLFF,TGTGCCAGCAGCTCCCGGGACTGGCCGGAAAAACTGTTTTTT
once,TRBJ1-2,TRBV2,NA,12,CASSVELGGYTF,TGTGCCAGCAGTGTAGAGCTTGGTGGCTACACCTTC
NA,TRBJ2-1,TRBV27,NA,15,CASTMGGAGVNEQFF,TGTGCCAGCACCATGGGGGGGGCGGGCGTGAATGAGCAGTTCTTC
NA,TRBJ1-2,TRBV6-5,TRBD1,15,CASSLGQGSLSGYTF,TGTGCCAGCAGCCTGGGACAGGGGAGCCTTAGTGGCTACACCTTC
NA,TRBJ1-1,TRBV3-1/TRBV3-2,NA,15,CASSQVRTANTEAFF,TGTGCCAGCAGCCAAGTTCGGACAGCCAACACTGAAGCTTTCTTT
once,TRBJ1-1,TRBV7-9,NA,13,CASSLDGGRRAFF,TGTGCCAGCAGCTTAGATGGGGGGAGGAGGGCTTTCTTT
NA,TRBJ1-4,TRBV10-3,TRBD1,20,CAISELKIAGTGGPNEKLFF,TGTGCCATCAGTGAGCTCAAAATAGCCGGGACAGGGGGACCTAATGAAAAACTGTTTTTT
NA,TRBJ1-5,TRBV27,TRBD1,17,CASSPRSRDRINQPQHF,TGTGCCAGCAGTCCTAGGTCCCGGGACAGGATCAATCAGCCCCAGCATTTT
NA,TRBJ2-7,TRBV2,TRBD1,15,CASSVDRDPTYEQYF,TGTGCCAGCAGTGTGGACAGGGACCCCACCTACGAGCAGTACTTC
NA,TRBJ1-3,TRBV9,TRBD1,17,CASSARDRGLGGNTIYF,TGTGCCAGCAGCGCGAGGGACAGGGGGTTAGGTGGAAACACCATATATTTT
few,TRBJ2-7,TRBV5-1,TRBD2,17,CASSLNLRGGRSYEQYF,TGCGCCAGCAGCTTGAATCTGCGGGGGGGCCGGTCCTACGAGCAGTACTTC
NA,TRBJ1-3,TRBV9,NA,14,CASSVAIRGNTIYF,TGTGCCAGCAGCGTAGCTATACGGGGAAACACCATATATTTT
NA,TRBJ2-7,TRBV5-1,TRBD1,15,CASSSTGNRAYEQYF,TGCGCCAGCAGCTCGACAGGGAATAGGGCCTACGAGCAGTACTTC
NA,TRBJ1-5,TRBV18,TRBD1,15,CASSPGTGGKQPQHF,TGTGCCAGCTCACCCGGGACAGGGGGTAAGCAGCCCCAGCATTTT
NA,TRBJ1-1,TRBV12-5,NA,15,CASGLGGGRGTEAFF,TGTGCTAGTGGTTTGGGCGGGGGCCGGGGCACTGAAGCTTTCTTT
NA,TRBJ2-7,TRBV3-1/TRBV3-2,TRBD2,15,CASSRARGGPYEQYF,TGTGCCAGCAGCCGCGCTCGGGGGGGACCCTACGAGCAGTACTTC
NA,TRBJ2-7,TRBV5-1,NA,13,CASRGQSSYEQYF,TGCGCCAGCAGGGGGCAGAGCTCCTACGAGCAGTACTTC
NA,TRBJ2-3,TRBV19,NA,15,CASKGGDAVGDTQYF,TGTGCCAGTAAAGGCGGGGACGCTGTCGGAGATACGCAGTATTTT
NA,TRBJ2-1,TRBV5-1,NA,14,CASSLGVSVNEQFF,TGCGCCAGCAGCTTAGGGGTGTCCGTCAATGAGCAGTTCTTC
NA,TRBJ1-4,TRBV28,TRBD1,15,CASSSQTGIREKLFF,TGTGCCAGCAGTTCCCAGACAGGGATTCGTGAAAAACTGTTTTTT
NA,TRBJ2-2,TRBV3-1/TRBV3-2,NA,16,CASSQDGAAWGGELFF,TGTGCCAGCAGCCAAGATGGGGCAGCCTGGGGCGGGGAGCTGTTTTTT
NA,TRBJ1-2,TRBV5-1,TRBD1,14,CASSLGDRVEGDTF,TGCGCCAGCAGCTTGGGGGACAGGGTGGAAGGTGATACCTTC
few,TRBJ1-5,TRBV7-9,NA,13,CASSLEGRKPQHF,TGTGCCAGCAGCTTAGAGGGGAGGAAGCCCCAGCATTTT
NA,TRBJ2-7,TRBV28,NA,11,CASRSTYEQYF,TGTGCCAGCAGATCAACCTACGAGCAGTACTTC
once,TRBJ1-2,TRBV7-2,NA,15,CASSSVWGEGYGYTF,TGTGCCAGCAGCTCCGTTTGGGGGGAGGGATATGGCTACACCTTC
NA,TRBJ2-5,TRBV9,NA,14,CASSVRQAGETQYF,TGTGCCAGCAGCGTAAGGCAGGCAGGGGAGACCCAGTACTTC
NA,TRBJ1-6,TRBV7-2,NA,14,CASSSQGYNSPLHF,TGTGCCAGCAGCTCTCAGGGATATAATTCACCCCTCCACTTT
NA,TRBJ2-2,TRBV4-2,TRBD2,17,CASSQDSGGRNTGELFF,TGTGCCAGCAGCCAAGATAGCGGGGGAAGGAACACCGGGGAGCTGTTTTTT
NA,TRBJ1-3,TRBV4-1,NA,18,CASSQGYREVSSGNTIYF,TGCGCCAGCAGCCAAGGCTACAGGGAAGTTTCCTCTGGAAACACCATATATTTT
NA,TRBJ2-2,TRBV18,TRBD1,16,CASSPEAGGLTGELFF,TGTGCCAGCTCACCAGAGGCAGGGGGCCTCACCGGGGAGCTGTTTTTT
NA,TRBJ2-1,TRBV5-1,TRBD2,14,CASSLRGTSVEQFF,TGCGCCAGCAGCTTGAGGGGGACTAGCGTTGAGCAGTTCTTC
few,TRBJ1-5,TRBV7-6,NA,13,CASSFDEGQPQHF,TGTGCCAGCAGCTTTGATGAGGGTCAGCCCCAGCATTTT
NA,TRBJ2-3,TRBV28,TRBD1,17,CASSLGGGQGLSDTQYF,TGTGCCAGCAGTCTAGGGGGGGGACAGGGGTTATCGGATACGCAGTATTTT